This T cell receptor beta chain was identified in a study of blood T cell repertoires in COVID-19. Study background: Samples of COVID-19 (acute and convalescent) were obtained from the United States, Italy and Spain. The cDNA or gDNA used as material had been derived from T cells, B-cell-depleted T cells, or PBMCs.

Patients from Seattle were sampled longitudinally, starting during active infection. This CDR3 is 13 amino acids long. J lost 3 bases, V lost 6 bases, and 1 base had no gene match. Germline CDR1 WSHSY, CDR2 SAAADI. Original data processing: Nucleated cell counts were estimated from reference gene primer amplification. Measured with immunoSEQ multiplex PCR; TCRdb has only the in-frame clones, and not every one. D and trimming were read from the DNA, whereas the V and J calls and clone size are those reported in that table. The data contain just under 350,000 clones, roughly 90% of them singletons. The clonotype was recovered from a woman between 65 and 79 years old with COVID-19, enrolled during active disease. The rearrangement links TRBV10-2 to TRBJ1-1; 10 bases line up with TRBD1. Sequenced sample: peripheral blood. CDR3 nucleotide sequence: TGCGCCAGCAGGGACAGGGGGGACACTGAAGCTTTCTTT. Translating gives CASRDRGDTEAFF.